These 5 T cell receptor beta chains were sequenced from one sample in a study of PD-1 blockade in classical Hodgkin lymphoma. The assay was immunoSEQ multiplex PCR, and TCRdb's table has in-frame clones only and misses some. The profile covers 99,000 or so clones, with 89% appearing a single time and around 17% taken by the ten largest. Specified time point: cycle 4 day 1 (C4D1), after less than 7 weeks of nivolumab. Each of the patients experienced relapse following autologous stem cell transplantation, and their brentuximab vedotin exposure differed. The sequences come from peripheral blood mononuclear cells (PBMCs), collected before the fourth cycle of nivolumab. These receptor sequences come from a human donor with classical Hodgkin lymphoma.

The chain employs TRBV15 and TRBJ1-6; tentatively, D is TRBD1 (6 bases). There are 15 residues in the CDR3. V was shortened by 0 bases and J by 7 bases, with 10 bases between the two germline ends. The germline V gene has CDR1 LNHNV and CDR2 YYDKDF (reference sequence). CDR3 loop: CATSRDWGLNSPLHF. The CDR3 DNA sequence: TGTGCCACCAGCAGAGATTGGGGGCTCAATTCACCCCTCCACTTT. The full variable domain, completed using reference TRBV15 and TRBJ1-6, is DAMVIQNPRYQVTQFGKPVTLSCSQTLNHNVMYWYQQKSSQAPKLLFHYYDKDFNNEADTPDNFQSRRPNTSFCFLDIRSPGLGDTAMYLCATSRDWGLNSPLHFGNGTRLTVT.

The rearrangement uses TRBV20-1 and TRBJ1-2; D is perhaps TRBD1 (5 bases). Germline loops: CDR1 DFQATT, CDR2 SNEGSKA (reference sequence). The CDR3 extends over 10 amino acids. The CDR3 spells CGAEDYGYTF. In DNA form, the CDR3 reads TGCGGGGCAGAGGATTATGGCTACACCTTC.

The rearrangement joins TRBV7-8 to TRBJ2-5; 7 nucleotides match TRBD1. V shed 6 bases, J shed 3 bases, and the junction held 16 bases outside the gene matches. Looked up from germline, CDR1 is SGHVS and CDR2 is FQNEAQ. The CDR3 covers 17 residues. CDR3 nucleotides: TGTGCCAGCAGTCGAAGGCGCCGGGACAGCGAAAAAGAGACCCAGTACTTC. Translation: CASSRRRRDSEKETQYF.

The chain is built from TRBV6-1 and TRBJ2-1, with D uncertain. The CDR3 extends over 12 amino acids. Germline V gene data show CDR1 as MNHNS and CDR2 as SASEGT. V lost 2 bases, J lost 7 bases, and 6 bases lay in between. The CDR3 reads CASSESPNEQFF. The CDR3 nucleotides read TGTGCCAGCAGTGAATCCCCAAATGAGCAGTTCTTC.

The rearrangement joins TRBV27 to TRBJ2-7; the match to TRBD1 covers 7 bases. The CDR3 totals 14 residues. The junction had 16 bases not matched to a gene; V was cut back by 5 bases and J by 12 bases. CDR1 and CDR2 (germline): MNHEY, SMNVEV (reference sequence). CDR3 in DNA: TGTGCCAGCAGTGCGGACAGGTCAGGTTTTCATCCGTACTTC. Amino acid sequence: CASSADRSGFHPYF.